Below, 8 T cell receptor beta chains from the same sample are listed, as sequenced in a study of blood T cell repertoires in COVID-19. Generated by immunoSEQ multiplex PCR, the TCRdb table keeps only in-frame clones and is missing some. The sample comprises 200,000 to 300,000 clones, around 89% of which are singletons, and approximately 9.5% rests with the top ten. Sample: PBMCs or T cells enriched from blood (not recorded which). Receptors were obtained from a middle-aged man who had recovered from COVID-19.

The chain is built from TRBV5-1 and TRBJ2-6; possibly TRBD1 for D (6 bases). The CDR3 has 15 residues. The germline V gene has CDR1 SGHRS and CDR2 YFSETQ. Trimming left V 2 bases short and J 4 bases short, with 10 bases between. CDR3 sequence: CASSFTGIGANVLTF. CDR3 DNA sequence: TGCGCCAGCAGCTTTACAGGGATCGGGGCCAACGTCCTGACTTTC.

This sequence joins TRBV5-6 and TRBJ2-7, with D unclear. The germline V gene has CDR1 SGHDT and CDR2 YYEEEE. With 4 bases removed from V and 1 base from J, the gap between germline ends came to 12 bases. CDR3 length: 14 amino acids. CDR3 coding DNA: TGTGCCAGCAGCCCGTACATCAGTTCCTACGAGCAGTACTTC. Its translation: CASSPYISSYEQYF. Full variable domain (remainder filled in from reference TRBV5-6 and TRBJ2-7): DAGVTQSPTHLIKTRGQQVTLRCSPKSGHDTVSWYQQALGQGPQFIFQYYEEEERQRGNFPDRFSGHQFPNYSSELNVNALLLGDSALYLCASSPYISSYEQYFGPGTRLTVT.

V and J are TRBV5-4 and TRBJ1-1; 7 positions agree with TRBD1. Per the germline V gene, CDR1 is SGHNT and CDR2 is YYREEE (reference sequence). V shed 0 bases and J 11 bases; nucleotides not matched to a gene: 4. The CDR3 is 12 residues long. In DNA, the CDR3 is TGTGCCAGCAGCTTGGAGGGGGCGCAGGCTTTCTTT. This codes for CASSLEGAQAFF.

The chain's CDR3 is CSVDTSGRETQYF. CDR3 DNA: TGCAGCGTTGACACTAGTGGGAGAGAGACCCAGTACTTC. V and J are TRBV29-1 and TRBJ2-5, with D tentatively TRBD2 (5 bases). V lost 3 bases to trimming and J lost 4 bases, with 12 bases between them. Germline CDR1 SQVTM, CDR2 ANQGSEA. CDR3 size: 13 residues.

The chain is built from TRBV19 and TRBJ1-4; no definite D call. CDR1 is LNHDA, CDR2 SQIVND, per germline (reference sequence). Trimming cost V 3 bases and J 4 bases, with 15 bases left between them. The length of the CDR3 is 16 residues. CDR3 in amino acids: CASSIYWVGDNEKLFF. CDR3 nucleotides: TGTGCCAGTAGTATTTACTGGGTCGGAGATAATGAAAAACTGTTTTTT.

The genes are TRBV5-1 and TRBJ1-2, with 10 bases that match TRBD1. With V trimmed by 0 bases and J by 6 bases, 2 bases remained unmatched. The length of the CDR3 is 14 residues. Germline V gene data show CDR1 as SGHRS and CDR2 as YFSETQ. For the CDR3, the DNA is TGCGCCAGCAGCTTGGGACAGGGGGCAGATGGCTACACCTTC. This translates into CASSLGQGADGYTF.

The genes are TRBV27 and TRBJ1-5; D may be TRBD1 (5 bases). Germline loops: CDR1 MNHEY, CDR2 SMNVEV (reference sequence). The V end lost 5 bases, the J end lost 9 bases, and 20 bases lay between the germline ends. CDR3 length equals 15 residues. CDR3 protein: CASSGSGTAGGPQHF. The CDR3 nucleotides read TGTGCCAGCAGTGGGAGCGGGACTGCCGGTGGGCCCCAGCATTTT.

CDR3 region: CASRKRTGDGEQYF. CDR3 DNA sequence: TGTGCCAGCAGGAAACGGACAGGGGACGGAGAGCAGTACTTC. The chain recombines TRBV3-1 (or the pseudogene TRBV3-2) with TRBJ2-7, with TRBD1 identical over 9 bases. CDR3 length: 14 amino acids. In germline, CDR1 is LGHDT, CDR2 YNNKEL (reference sequence). V gave up 6 bases and J gave up 7 bases; unmatched junction bases: 10.